A single T cell receptor (beta chain) is shown here with its context. The record originates from a study of blood T cell repertoires in COVID-19. As handled by the study authors: Amplifying reference gene primers gave estimates of nucleated cell counts. Assay: immunoSEQ multiplex PCR; the TCRdb copy retains only in-frame clones and omits some. V, J and clone size reflect that table, while D and trimming were determined from the DNA. The data contain 100,000 or so clones, about 90% of them seen just once; the ten biggest clones take up roughly 7.4%. The length of the CDR3 is 15 residues. Germline V gene lookup returns CDR1 MGHDK and CDR2 SYGVNS. After removal of 6 bases from V and 5 bases from J, the junction contained 13 bases not matched to a gene.

The TCR was taken from a man aged 25-40 years in a cohort sampled during active COVID-19. The chain recombines TRBV25-1 with TRBJ2-7, with 7 bases matching TRBD1. The sequenced material came from peripheral blood. In DNA form, the CDR3 reads TGTGCCAGCAGAAGGGGGCAGGGGGAATTCAACGAGCAGTACTTC. It specifies CASRRGQGEFNEQYF.